This T cell receptor beta chain derives from a study of Ad26.COV2.S vaccination and SARS-CoV-2 variants. As for the study in general: A participant enrolled in the COV1001 Ad26.COV2.S trial arm provided the sample. Ad26.COV2.S was injected intramuscularly once or twice, 56 days apart.

Study conclusions and caveats: Similar non-spike TCR breadth was seen in vaccine and placebo recipients.

Treatment denoted: 19 received Ad26.COV2.S at low or high dose, single or two shots; a few received placebo; per-sample allocation not given. The samples were gathered on day 63 after the first injection of vaccine or placebo. As to this clone: Its target is not known.

Data came from immunoSEQ multiplex PCR; TCRdb stores just in-frame clones and leaves some out. The repertoire consists of about 350,000 clones, with about nine tenths occurring once and the leading ten covering approximately 5.9%. V lost 7 bases and J lost 0, with 13 bases in between. The CDR3 totals 15 residues. Germline CDR1 and CDR2: LNHDA and SQIVND (reference sequence). This chain uses TRBV19 with TRBJ1-3, with a possible D match to TRBD1 (5 bases). This clonotype was obtained from a person aged 18-60 years who received the Ad26.COV2.S COVID-19 vaccine or a placebo. The material sequenced was peripheral blood, taken in a trial of Ad26.COV2.S vaccine versus placebo. The CDR3 region is CASTGSTGSGNTIYF. Written as DNA, the CDR3 is TGTGCCAGTACGGGCAGTACAGGCTCTGGAAACACCATATATTTT. Full variable domain (remainder filled in from reference TRBV19 and TRBJ1-3): DGGITQSPKYLFRKEGQNVTLSCEQNLNHDAMYWYRQDPGQGLRLIYYSQIVNDFQKGDIAEGYSVSREKKESFPLTVTSAQKNPTAFYLCASTGSTGSGNTIYFGEGSWLTVV.